This T cell receptor (beta chain) derives from a study of blood T cell repertoires in COVID-19. The protocol was immunoSEQ multiplex PCR, while the TCRdb copy is restricted to in-frame clones and leaves out a portion. This sample yields hundreds of thousands of clones, of which more than 80% are seen a single time; approximately 0.3% belongs to the top ten. Between the trimmed V and J ends, which lost 0 bases and 4 bases, there was a span of 13 bases. This CDR3 has 16 amino acids. CDR1 is ENHRY and CDR2 is SYGVKD in the germline V gene. This chain uses TRBV10-3 with TRBJ1-5; possibly TRBD1 for D (5 bases). The TCR sequence derives from a woman between 18 and 30 years old with acute or convalescent COVID-19. The source material was peripheral blood. CDR3 sequence reads: CAISESEGRDNQPQHF. CDR3 nucleotides: TGTGCCATCAGTGAGTCAGAGGGGAGGGATAATCAGCCCCAGCATTTT.